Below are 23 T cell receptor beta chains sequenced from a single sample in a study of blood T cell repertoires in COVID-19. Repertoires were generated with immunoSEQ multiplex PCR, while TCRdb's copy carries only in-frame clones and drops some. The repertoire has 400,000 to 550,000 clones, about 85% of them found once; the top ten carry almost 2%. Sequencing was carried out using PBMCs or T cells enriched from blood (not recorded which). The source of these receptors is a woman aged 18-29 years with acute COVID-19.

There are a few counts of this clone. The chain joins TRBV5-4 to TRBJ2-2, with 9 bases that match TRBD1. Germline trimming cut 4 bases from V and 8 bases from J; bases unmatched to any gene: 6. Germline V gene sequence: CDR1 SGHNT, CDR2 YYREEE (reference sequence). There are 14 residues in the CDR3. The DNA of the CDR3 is TGTGCCAGCAGCCACCGGGACAGGGAAGGGGAGCTGTTTTTT. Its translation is CASSHRDREGELFF.

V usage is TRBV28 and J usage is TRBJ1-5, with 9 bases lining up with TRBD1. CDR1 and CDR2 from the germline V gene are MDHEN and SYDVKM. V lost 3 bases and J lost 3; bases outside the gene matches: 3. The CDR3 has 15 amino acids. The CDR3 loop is CASSFGQGLNQPQHF. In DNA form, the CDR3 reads TGTGCCAGCAGTTTTGGACAGGGGCTCAATCAGCCCCAGCATTTT.

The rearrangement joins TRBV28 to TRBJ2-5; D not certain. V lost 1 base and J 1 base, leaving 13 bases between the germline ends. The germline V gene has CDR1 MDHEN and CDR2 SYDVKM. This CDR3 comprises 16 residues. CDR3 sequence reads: CASSLSDSLRQETQYF. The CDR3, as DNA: TGTGCCAGCAGTTTATCCGACTCTCTGCGCCAAGAGACCCAGTACTTC.

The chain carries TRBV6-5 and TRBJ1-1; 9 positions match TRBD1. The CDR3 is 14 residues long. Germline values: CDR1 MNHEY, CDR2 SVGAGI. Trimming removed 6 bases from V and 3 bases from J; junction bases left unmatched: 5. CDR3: CASRRDRADTEAFF. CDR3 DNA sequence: TGTGCCAGCAGACGGGACAGGGCCGACACTGAAGCTTTCTTT.

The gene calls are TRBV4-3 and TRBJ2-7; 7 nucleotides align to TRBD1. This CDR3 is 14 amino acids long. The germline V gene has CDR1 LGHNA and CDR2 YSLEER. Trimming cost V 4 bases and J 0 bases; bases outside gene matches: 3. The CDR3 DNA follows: TGCGCCAGCAGCCCTCGACAGGGCTCCTACGAGCAGTACTTC. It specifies CASSPRQGSYEQYF.

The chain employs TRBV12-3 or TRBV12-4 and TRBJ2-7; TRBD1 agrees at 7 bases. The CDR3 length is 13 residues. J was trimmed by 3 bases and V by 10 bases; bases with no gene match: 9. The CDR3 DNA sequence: TGTGCCACAGCCAGAGACAGGGACTACGAGCAGTACTTC. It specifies CATARDRDYEQYF.

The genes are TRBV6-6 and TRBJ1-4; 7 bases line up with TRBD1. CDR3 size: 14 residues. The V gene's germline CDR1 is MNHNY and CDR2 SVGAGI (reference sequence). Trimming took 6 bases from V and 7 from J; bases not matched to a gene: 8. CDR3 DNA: TGTGCCAGCAGCTACGCCGACAGGGTTGAAAAACTGTTTTTT. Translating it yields CASSYADRVEKLFF.

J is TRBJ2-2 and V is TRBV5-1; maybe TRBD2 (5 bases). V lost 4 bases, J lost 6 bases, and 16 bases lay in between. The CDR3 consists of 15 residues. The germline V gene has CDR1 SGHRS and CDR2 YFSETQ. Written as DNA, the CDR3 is TGCGCCAGCAGCACAAGGGAGTTTCTTTCCGGGGAGCTGTTTTTT. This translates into CASSTREFLSGELFF.

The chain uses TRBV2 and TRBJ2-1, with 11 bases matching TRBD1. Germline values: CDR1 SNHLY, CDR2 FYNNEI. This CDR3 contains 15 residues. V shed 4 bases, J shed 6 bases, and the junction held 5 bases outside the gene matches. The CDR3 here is CASSADRGLFNEQFF. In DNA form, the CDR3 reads TGTGCCAGCAGTGCGGACAGGGGGCTTTTCAATGAGCAGTTCTTC.

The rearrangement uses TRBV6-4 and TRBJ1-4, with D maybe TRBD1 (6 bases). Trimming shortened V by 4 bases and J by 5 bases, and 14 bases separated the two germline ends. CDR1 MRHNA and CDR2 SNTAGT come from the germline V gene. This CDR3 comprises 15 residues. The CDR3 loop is CASSVSGHLNEKLFF. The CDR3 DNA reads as TGTGCCAGCAGTGTCTCGGGACACCTCAATGAAAAACTGTTTTTT.

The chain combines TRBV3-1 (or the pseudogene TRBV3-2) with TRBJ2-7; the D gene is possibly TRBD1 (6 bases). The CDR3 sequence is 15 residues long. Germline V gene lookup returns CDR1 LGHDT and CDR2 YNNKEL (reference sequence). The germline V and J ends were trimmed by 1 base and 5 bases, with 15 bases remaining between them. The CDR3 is CASSQVHNRVDEQYF. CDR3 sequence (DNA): TGTGCCAGCAGCCAAGTTCATAACAGGGTCGACGAGCAGTACTTC.

CDR3 in DNA: TGTGCCAGCAGCCCCGGGGGGAGGCAGAATGAGCAGTTCTTC. Translating it yields CASSPGGRQNEQFF. This chain links TRBV6-2 or TRBV6-3 with TRBJ2-1; 7 bases are a match to TRBD2. V dropped 6 bases and J dropped 7; count of bases not matched to a gene: 9. CDR1 is MNHEY, CDR2 SVGEGT, per germline. This CDR3 is 14 amino acids long.

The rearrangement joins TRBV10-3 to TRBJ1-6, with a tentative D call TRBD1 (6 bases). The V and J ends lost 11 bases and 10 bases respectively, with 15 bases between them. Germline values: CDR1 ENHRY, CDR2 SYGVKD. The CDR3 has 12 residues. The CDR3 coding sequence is TGTGCCGCACAACAGGGTAACTCACCCCTCCACTTT. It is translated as CAAQQGNSPLHF.

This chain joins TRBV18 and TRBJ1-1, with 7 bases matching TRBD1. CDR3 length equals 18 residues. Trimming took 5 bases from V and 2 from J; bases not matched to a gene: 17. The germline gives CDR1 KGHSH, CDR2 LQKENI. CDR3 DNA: TGTGCCAGCTCAGGGGTAGGGGGCCTCTTCCCTTTAAACACTGAAGCTTTCTTT. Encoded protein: CASSGVGGLFPLNTEAFF.

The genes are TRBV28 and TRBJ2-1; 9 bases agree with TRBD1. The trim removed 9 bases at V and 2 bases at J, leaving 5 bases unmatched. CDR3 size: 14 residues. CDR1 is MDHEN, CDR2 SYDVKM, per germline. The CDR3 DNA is TGTGCCAGTTTGACAGGGGGGGCCTACAATGAGCAGTTCTTC. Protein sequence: CASLTGGAYNEQFF.

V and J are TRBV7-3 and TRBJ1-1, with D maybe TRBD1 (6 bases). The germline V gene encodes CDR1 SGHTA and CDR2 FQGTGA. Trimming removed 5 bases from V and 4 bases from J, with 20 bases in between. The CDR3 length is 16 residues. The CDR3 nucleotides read TGTGCCAGCAGCCCCTTTGAGGCAGTCAGGGGCACTGAAGCTTTCTTT. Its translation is CASSPFEAVRGTEAFF.

CDR3 loop: CASSAGLADHNEQFF. CDR3 nucleotide sequence: TGTGCCAGCAGCGCCGGACTAGCGGACCACAATGAGCAGTTCTTC. V and J are TRBV7-2 and TRBJ2-1; 10 bases match TRBD2. The V and J ends lost 5 bases and 5 bases, in that order; junction bases with no gene match: 6. The germline gives CDR1 SGHTA, CDR2 FQGNSA. CDR3 length equals 15 residues.

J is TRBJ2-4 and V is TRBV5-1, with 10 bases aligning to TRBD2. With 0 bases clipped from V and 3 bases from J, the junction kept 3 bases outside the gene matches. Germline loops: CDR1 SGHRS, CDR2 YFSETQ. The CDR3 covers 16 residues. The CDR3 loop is CASSLEIAGGKNIQYF. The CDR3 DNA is TGCGCCAGCAGCTTGGAGATAGCGGGAGGCAAAAACATTCAGTACTTC.

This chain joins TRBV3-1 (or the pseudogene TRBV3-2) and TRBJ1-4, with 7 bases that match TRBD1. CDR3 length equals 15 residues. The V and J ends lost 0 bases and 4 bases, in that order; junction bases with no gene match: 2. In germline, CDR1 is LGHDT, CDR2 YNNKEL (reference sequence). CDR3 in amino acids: CASSQDRDSNEKLFF. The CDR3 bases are TGTGCCAGCAGCCAAGACCGGGACAGTAATGAAAAACTGTTTTTT.

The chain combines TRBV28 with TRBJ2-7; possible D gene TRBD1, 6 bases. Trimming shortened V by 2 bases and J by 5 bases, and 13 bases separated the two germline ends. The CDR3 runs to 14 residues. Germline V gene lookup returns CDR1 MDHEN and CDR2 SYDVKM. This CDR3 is CASSLGRGFDEQYF. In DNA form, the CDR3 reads TGTGCCAGCAGTTTAGGCAGGGGATTCGACGAGCAGTACTTC.

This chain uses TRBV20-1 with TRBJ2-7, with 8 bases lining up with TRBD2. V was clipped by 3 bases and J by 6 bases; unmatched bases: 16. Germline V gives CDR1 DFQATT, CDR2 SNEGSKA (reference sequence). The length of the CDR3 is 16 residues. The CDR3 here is CSASWAGGPTSGEQYF. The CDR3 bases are TGCAGTGCTAGTTGGGCGGGGGGCCCAACTTCGGGCGAGCAGTACTTC.

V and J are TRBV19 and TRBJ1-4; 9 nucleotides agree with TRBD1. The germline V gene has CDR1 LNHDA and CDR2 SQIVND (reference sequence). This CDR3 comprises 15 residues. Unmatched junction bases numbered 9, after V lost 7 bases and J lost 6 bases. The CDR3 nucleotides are TGTGCCAGTACCCCCAACAGGGGGCTACATGAAAAACTGTTTTTT. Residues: CASTPNRGLHEKLFF.

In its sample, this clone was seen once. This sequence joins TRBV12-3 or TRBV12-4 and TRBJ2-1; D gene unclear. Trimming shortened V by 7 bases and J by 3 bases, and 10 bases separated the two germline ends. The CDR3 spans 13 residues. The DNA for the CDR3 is TGTGCCAGCAAACAGAGAGACTACAATGAGCAGTTCTTC. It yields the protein CASKQRDYNEQFF.